Each of the 8 T cell receptor beta chains below was sequenced from the same sample in a study of identical twins. Via MiXCR, TCRdb re-called the 5' RACE reads, giving one row per CDR3 protein. This table has 600,000 to 800,000 distinct CDR3 sequences, 21% appearing once. These data were also reused for a study on T cells expressing NK-cell markers.

The sample was PBMCs. These receptors originate from a woman under 30 in good health.

This clonotype was observed a handful of times. This sequence joins TRBV7-8 and TRBJ1-5; D is ambiguous. This CDR3 is built from 13 residues. Germline CDR1 and CDR2: SGHVS and FQNEAQ. V gave up 4 bases and J gave up 11 bases, with 15 bases separating them. CDR3 sequence reads: CASSSTTRETQHF. CDR3 bases: TGTGCCAGCAGCTCAACCACCCGGGAGACCCAGCATTTT. Full variable domain (missing parts from reference TRBV7-8 and TRBJ1-5): GAGVSQSPRYKVAKRGQDVALRCDPISGHVSLFWYQQALGQGPEFLTYFQNEAQLDKSGLPSDRFFAERPEGSVSTLKIQRTQQEDSAVYLCASSSTTRETQHFGDGTRLSIL.

This clonotype appeared a few times. This sequence joins TRBV6-2 or TRBV6-3 and TRBJ2-7; tentatively, D is TRBD1 (6 bases). Germline CDR1 reads MNHEY; CDR2 reads SVGEGT. The CDR3 sequence is 13 residues long. Trimming pared 7 bases from V and 3 bases from J, leaving 13 bases between. The CDR3 is CASTSRTDYEQYF. The CDR3, as DNA: TGTGCCAGCACCTCAAGGACAGACTACGAGCAGTACTTC.

The table lists this clonotype with a few counts. CDR3 nucleotide sequence: TGTGCCAGCAGCTATGGGACGGACCAAGAGACCCAGTACTTC. Amino acids: CASSYGTDQETQYF. The chain couples TRBV9 to TRBJ2-5; D may be TRBD1 or TRBD2 (5 bases each). This CDR3 contains 14 residues. Trimming shortened V by 4 bases and J by 0 bases, and 10 bases separated the two germline ends. Germline V CDR1 and CDR2: SGDLS, YYNGEE.

The rearrangement uses TRBV7-9 and TRBJ2-3; tentative D call: TRBD2 (5 bases). Germline assignment: CDR1 SEHNR and CDR2 FQNEAQ (reference sequence). Trimming removed 3 bases at V and 2 bases at J, with 12 bases between. CDR3 size: 15 residues. The CDR3 loop reads CASSFGVGSTDTQYF. CDR3 in DNA: TGTGCCAGCAGCTTCGGGGTAGGATCCACAGATACGCAGTATTTT.

This chain connects TRBV7-9 to TRBJ2-3; D might be TRBD2 (6 bases). V was cut by 11 bases and J by 2 bases, with 14 bases left in between. The CDR3 extends over 13 amino acids. Germline assignment: CDR1 SEHNR and CDR2 FQNEAQ (reference sequence). The CDR3 spells CAGGGSNTDTQYF. For the CDR3, the DNA is TGTGCCGGTGGGGGGAGTAACACAGATACGCAGTATTTT.

The chain employs TRBV12-3 or TRBV12-4 and TRBJ2-1; 8 bases agree with TRBD2. The CDR3 has 17 amino acids. J lost 7 bases, V lost 2 bases, and 13 bases had no gene match. In nucleotides, the CDR3 is TGTGCCAGCAGTTTACCAACCGGGAGGGGAGCGCGGAATGAGCAGTTCTTC. Its translation is CASSLPTGRGARNEQFF.

In its sample, this clonotype was seen a few times. A read error may explain this, as a much larger clone is one base away. The chain joins TRBV20-1 to TRBJ2-4; tentatively, D is TRBD2 (5 bases). The germline V gene has CDR1 DFQATT and CDR2 SNEGSKA (reference sequence). The CDR3 runs to 16 residues. The CDR3 loop is CCARDEKRRAKNIQYF. The CDR3 coding sequence is TGCTGTGCTAGAGATGAAAAGCGGCGAGCCAAAAACATTCAGTACTTC.

The chain uses TRBV7-9 and TRBJ2-1, with 10 bases that match TRBD2. Germline CDR1 and CDR2: SEHNR and FQNEAQ (reference sequence). The CDR3 has 15 amino acids. The V and J ends lost 5 bases and 6 bases, in that order; junction bases with no gene match: 7. DNA for the CDR3: TGTGCCAGCAGCCCGAGAGCGGGAGGGATCAATGAGCAGTTCTTC. The encoded protein is CASSPRAGGINEQFF.